The next 27 T cell receptor beta chains were all read from a single sample in a study of blood T cell repertoires in COVID-19. This table comes from immunoSEQ multiplex PCR, and its TCRdb copy is limited to in-frame clones, with some not included. The sample shows more than 50,000 clones, 89% of them seen only once. Material for sequencing was peripheral blood. The origin of the receptors is a man in his fifties or sixties with active COVID-19.

The rearrangement uses TRBV19 and TRBJ2-6; TRBD2 agrees at 8 bases. The trim removed 3 bases at V and 2 bases at J, leaving 3 bases unmatched. CDR3 length: 16 amino acids. Germline-derived CDR1 and CDR2 are LNHDA and SQIVND (reference sequence). The DNA for the CDR3 is TGTGCCAGTAGTATTCGGCGGGGGGCTGGGGCCAACGTCCTGACTTTC. Translated: CASSIRRGAGANVLTF.

The chain combines TRBV7-8 with TRBJ2-5, with a tentative D call TRBD1 (6 bases). Trimming pared 5 bases from V and 6 bases from J, leaving 16 bases between. Germline loops: CDR1 SGHVS, CDR2 FQNEAQ. This CDR3 comprises 14 residues. This CDR3 is CASSQGQGWKTQYF. CDR3 bases: TGTGCCAGCAGCCAGGGGCAGGGATGGAAGACCCAGTACTTC.

This clone has a single count. The chain uses TRBV4-3 and TRBJ2-1; 8 bases align to TRBD2. Germline loops: CDR1 LGHNA, CDR2 YSLEER. The CDR3 length is 16 residues. The V and J ends lost 2 bases and 3 bases, in that order; junction bases with no gene match: 6. CDR3 region: CASSQMWTSFYNEQFF. In DNA form, the CDR3 reads TGCGCCAGCAGCCAAATGTGGACTAGCTTCTACAATGAGCAGTTCTTC.

Here the CDR3 reads CASSHRSPYEQYF. The CDR3 DNA is TGTGCCAGCAGCCACCGGAGCCCCTACGAGCAGTACTTC. V is TRBV11-2 and J is TRBJ2-7; D gene ambiguous. CDR3 length equals 13 residues. Germline V CDR1 and CDR2: SGHAT, FQNNGV. Trimming took 5 bases from V and 2 from J, leaving 10 bases between them.

This sequence joins TRBV7-6 and TRBJ2-3; TRBD2 matches 10 bases. The CDR3 runs to 15 residues. Germline trimming cut 5 bases from V and 6 bases from J; bases unmatched to any gene: 8. Germline V gene data show CDR1 as SGHVS and CDR2 as FNYEAQ. CDR3 in amino acids: CASSPGTSATDTQYF. For the CDR3, the DNA is TGTGCCAGCAGCCCTGGGACTAGCGCGACCGATACGCAGTATTTT.

The chain combines TRBV5-5 with TRBJ2-2, with TRBD1 matching over 8 bases. Trimming took 7 bases from V and 5 from J; bases not matched to a gene: 7. CDR1 is SGHKS, CDR2 YYEKEE, per germline (reference sequence). CDR3 size: 14 residues. The CDR3 DNA follows: TGTGCCAGCGCCCCAGGGGGCAAAACCGGGGAGCTGTTTTTT. Amino acid sequence: CASAPGGKTGELFF. Using reference TRBV5-5 and TRBJ2-2 for the parts outside the CDR3, the full variable domain is DAGVTQSPTHLIKTRGQQVTLRCSPISGHKSVSWYQQVLGQGPQFIFQYYEKEERGRGNFPDRFSARQFPNYSSELNVNALLLGDSALYLCASAPGGKTGELFFGEGSRLTVL.

This chain joins TRBV12-3 or TRBV12-4 and TRBJ1-5; D may be TRBD1 (6 bases). The CDR3 has 13 residues. V was cut by 6 bases and J by 5 bases, with 11 bases left in between. Here the CDR3 DNA reads TGTGCCAGCAGCCGGGACACCTATCAGCCCCAGCATTTT. Protein sequence: CASSRDTYQPQHF.

This clone has only one observation. The rearrangement joins TRBV10-3 to TRBJ2-1, with D perhaps TRBD2 (6 bases). CDR1 and CDR2 from the germline V gene are ENHRY and SYGVKD. CDR3 size: 13 residues. The V gene lost 6 bases and the J gene lost 5 bases, with 11 bases spanning the gap. This CDR3 is CAIRGGTHNEQFF. CDR3 nucleotide sequence: TGTGCCATCAGGGGCGGGACCCACAATGAGCAGTTCTTC.

This sequence joins TRBV2 and TRBJ2-7; TRBD2 agrees at 14 bases. The length of the CDR3 is 19 residues. V trimming: 7 bases; J trimming: 3 bases; junction bases outside the gene matches: 17. The germline gives CDR1 SNHLY, CDR2 FYNNEI. CDR3 bases: TGTGCCAGCACGGGACTAGCGGGAGTTCTCCGCTACGGAGGCTACGAGCAGTACTTC. Amino acids: CASTGLAGVLRYGGYEQYF.

The rearrangement uses TRBV3-1 (or the pseudogene TRBV3-2) and TRBJ1-5, with D unclear. Germline V gives CDR1 LGHDT, CDR2 YNNKEL (reference sequence). The V end was cut by 4 bases, the J end by 4 bases, with 8 bases between. There are 13 residues in the CDR3. CDR3: CASSPTSNQPQHF. The CDR3 DNA sequence: TGTGCCAGCAGCCCTACCTCGAATCAGCCCCAGCATTTT.

This chain connects TRBV11-1 to TRBJ1-3; 7 bases fit TRBD1. Germline loops: CDR1 SGHAT, CDR2 FQDESV (reference sequence). V dropped 5 bases and J dropped 3; count of bases not matched to a gene: 4. The CDR3 runs to 14 residues. The CDR3 reads CASSQGVRGNTIYF. The CDR3 DNA follows: TGTGCCAGCAGCCAGGGGGTCCGTGGAAACACCATATATTTT.

The chain combines TRBV5-1 with TRBJ2-2; unclear D gene. Germline V CDR1 and CDR2: SGHRS, YFSETQ. V was trimmed by 4 bases and J by 0 bases, leaving 10 bases between them. This CDR3 spans 15 amino acids. The CDR3 protein is CASSPPTANTGELFF. CDR3 nucleotides: TGCGCCAGCAGCCCCCCGACTGCGAACACCGGGGAGCTGTTTTTT.

A single count supports this clone. This chain links TRBV5-1 with TRBJ2-7; D unclear. The CDR3 runs to 12 residues. The germline V and J ends were trimmed by 0 bases and 13 bases, with 14 bases remaining between them. CDR1 and CDR2 (germline): SGHRS, YFSETQ. CDR3 coding DNA: TGCGCCAGCAGCTTGGGATGGGCAGACCGCTACTTC. This translates into CASSLGWADRYF.

The rearrangement uses TRBV30 and TRBJ1-2, with D unresolved. CDR1 is GTSNPN, CDR2 SVGIG, per germline (reference sequence). The length of the CDR3 is 14 residues. V lost 2 bases and J 4 bases, leaving 14 bases between the germline ends. The CDR3 region is CAWSPGEGPYGYTF. The CDR3 DNA reads as TGTGCCTGGAGTCCCGGGGAGGGTCCCTATGGCTACACCTTC.

V is TRBV6-5 and J is TRBJ2-7; 7 positions agree with TRBD2. Germline CDR1 reads MNHEY; CDR2 reads SVGAGI. V shed 8 bases and J 5 bases; nucleotides not matched to a gene: 12. The CDR3 extends over 14 amino acids. CDR3 DNA: TGTGCCAGCGCGGGGAGGGCAAAGGCTAACGAGCAGTACTTC. Translation gives CASAGRAKANEQYF.

V usage is TRBV11-3 and J usage is TRBJ2-1; TRBD1 is a possible D gene (5 bases). V lost 2 bases and J 2 bases, leaving 10 bases between the germline ends. Germline CDR1 and CDR2: SGHNT and YENEEA. The CDR3 consists of 15 residues. The CDR3 DNA reads as TGTGCCAGCAGCTTAACTCAGGGCCCCTACAATGAGCAGTTCTTC. As protein: CASSLTQGPYNEQFF.

CDR3: CASSYRGLAGGGELFF. In nucleotides, the CDR3 is TGTGCCAGCAGTTACCGAGGACTAGCGGGAGGCGGGGAGCTGTTTTTT. The chain carries TRBV6-5 and TRBJ2-2, with 14 bases aligning to TRBD2. V was clipped by 2 bases and J by 7 bases; unmatched bases: 3. Germline lookup yields CDR1 MNHEY and CDR2 SVGAGI. The CDR3 is 16 residues long.

Comment on this clone: Compared with germline, one end of the junction differs, possibly owing to a read error. The gene calls are TRBV7-8 and TRBJ2-5; a possible D gene is TRBD2 (6 bases). Germline CDR1 and CDR2: SGHVS and FQNEAQ. The CDR3 loop spans 13 amino acids. CDR3 DNA sequence: TGTGCCAGCACCTTAGCGGCCCAAGAGACCCAGTACTTC. The encoded protein is CASTLAAQETQYF.

The genes are TRBV6-2 or TRBV6-3 and TRBJ2-3; the match to TRBD2 covers 8 bases. Germline trimming cut 2 bases from V and 6 bases from J; bases unmatched to any gene: 4. Germline values: CDR1 MNHEY, CDR2 SVGEGT. This CDR3 has 14 amino acids. CDR3 DNA sequence: TGTGCCAGCAGTTACATAGTAGCGGGGGATACGCAGTATTTT. As protein: CASSYIVAGDTQYF.

This clone was seen just once. Here the CDR3 reads CASGRREGSDTQYF. In DNA form, the CDR3 reads TGTGCCAGCGGGCGGCGGGAGGGCTCAGATACGCAGTATTTT. The chain carries TRBV6-5 and TRBJ2-3; 9 bases fit TRBD2. Germline lookup yields CDR1 MNHEY and CDR2 SVGAGI. The CDR3 consists of 14 residues. V lost 8 bases, J lost 4 bases, and 7 bases stayed unmatched.

Only one count was recorded for this clone. The V gene is TRBV6-5, the J gene TRBJ2-7; 10 positions agree with TRBD1. The CDR3 is 14 amino acids. Germline V gives CDR1 MNHEY, CDR2 SVGAGI. V lost 8 bases to trimming and J lost 6 bases; unmatched junction nucleotides: 10. The CDR3 here is CASAWDRGLAEQYF. As DNA, the CDR3 is TGTGCCAGCGCTTGGGACAGGGGTCTCGCCGAGCAGTACTTC.

The chain recombines TRBV6-5 with TRBJ2-7; 8 nucleotides align to TRBD1. Per germline, CDR1 MNHEY and CDR2 SVGAGI. Unmatched junction bases numbered 6, after V lost 5 bases and J lost 3 bases. The CDR3 consists of 14 residues. Here the CDR3 DNA reads TGTGCCAGCAGTCCCGGTGGGACAGGCTACGAGCAGTACTTC. It specifies CASSPGGTGYEQYF.

The rearrangement uses TRBV7-3 and TRBJ1-2; D perhaps matches TRBD1 (5 bases). V lost 5 bases and J lost 6, with 13 bases in between. In germline, CDR1 is SGHTA, CDR2 FQGTGA. The length of the CDR3 is 13 residues. The CDR3, as DNA: TGTGCCAGCAGCCACATCACGGGGGATGGCTACACCTTC. It translates to CASSHITGDGYTF.

This clone showed up just once. V gene TRBV19 combines with J gene TRBJ2-5; 8 nucleotides align to TRBD1. The CDR3 loop spans 15 amino acids. The germline V gene has CDR1 LNHDA and CDR2 SQIVND (reference sequence). The V and J ends lost 1 base and 5 bases, in that order; junction bases with no gene match: 6. CDR3 bases: TGTGCCAGTAGTATAGCACGACGGACAGGGGAGACCCAGTACTTC. This encodes CASSIARRTGETQYF.

This chain links TRBV7-9 with TRBJ2-5, with 9 bases matching TRBD1. Losses at the gene ends were 4 bases for V and 7 bases for J; bases not matched to a gene: 10. Germline CDR1 SEHNR, CDR2 FQNEAQ (reference sequence). The CDR3 is made up of 15 amino acids. CDR3 loop: CASSSGQGNTGTQYF. The CDR3 coding sequence is TGTGCCAGCAGCTCGGGACAGGGTAACACCGGGACCCAGTACTTC. Together with reference TRBV7-9 and TRBJ2-5, the CDR3 gives the full variable domain: DTGVSQNPRHKITKRGQNVTFRCDPISEHNRLYWYRQTLGQGPEFLTYFQNEAQLEKSRLLSDRFSAERPKGSFSTLEIQRTEQGDSAMYLCASSSGQGNTGTQYFGPGTRLLVL.

The V call is TRBV27, the J call TRBJ1-5, with D uncertain. V lost 3 bases and J 0 bases, leaving 3 bases between the germline ends. Germline CDR1 and CDR2: MNHEY and SMNVEV (reference sequence). CDR3 length: 13 amino acids. In nucleotides, the CDR3 is TGTGCCAGCAGTTTCGTTAGCAATCAGCCCCAGCATTTT. Protein product: CASSFVSNQPQHF.

The V call is TRBV24-1, the J call TRBJ1-6; the D gene is possibly TRBD1 (5 bases). The V gene's germline CDR1 is KGHDR and CDR2 SFDVKD. The CDR3 totals 15 residues. V lost 12 bases and J lost 0, with 14 bases in between. CDR3 nucleotide sequence: TGTGCCTCCATCGACAGACACTCCTATAATTCACCCCTCCACTTT. It codes for CASIDRHSYNSPLHF.